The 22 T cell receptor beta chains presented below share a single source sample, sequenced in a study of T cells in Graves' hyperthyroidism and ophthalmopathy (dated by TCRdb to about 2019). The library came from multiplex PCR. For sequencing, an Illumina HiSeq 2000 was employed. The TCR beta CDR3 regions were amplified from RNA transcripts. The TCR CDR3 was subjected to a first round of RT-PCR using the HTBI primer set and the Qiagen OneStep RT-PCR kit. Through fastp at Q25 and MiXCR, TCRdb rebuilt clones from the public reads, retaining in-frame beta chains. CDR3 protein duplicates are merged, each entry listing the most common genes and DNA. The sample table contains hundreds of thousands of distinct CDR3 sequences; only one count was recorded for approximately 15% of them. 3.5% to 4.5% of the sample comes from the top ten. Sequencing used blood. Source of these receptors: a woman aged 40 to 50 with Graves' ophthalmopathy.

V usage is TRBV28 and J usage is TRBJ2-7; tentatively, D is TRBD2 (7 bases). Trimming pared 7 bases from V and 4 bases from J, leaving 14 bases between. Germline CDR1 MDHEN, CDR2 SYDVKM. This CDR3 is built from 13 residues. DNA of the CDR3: TGTGCCAGCACCAAGGGGGGGGGGTACGAGCAGTACTTC. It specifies CASTKGGGYEQYF.

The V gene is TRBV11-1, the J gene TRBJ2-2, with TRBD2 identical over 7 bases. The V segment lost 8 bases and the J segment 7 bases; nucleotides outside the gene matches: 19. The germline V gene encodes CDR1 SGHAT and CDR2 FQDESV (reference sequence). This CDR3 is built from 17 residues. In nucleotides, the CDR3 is TGTGCCAGCGGTCTCTCAACATGGGGAGGGTCGGACGGGGAGCTGTTTTTT. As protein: CASGLSTWGGSDGELFF.

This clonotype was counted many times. CDR3 nucleotide sequence: TGTGCCAGCAAGGGGGACACCGGGGAGCTGTTTTTT. This sequence encodes CASKGDTGELFF. V gene TRBV7-9 combines with J gene TRBJ2-2; weak D call: TRBD1 (6 bases). Between the trimmed V and J ends, which lost 7 bases and 3 bases, there was a span of 6 bases. This CDR3 region has 12 residues. CDR1 and CDR2 (germline): SEHNR, FQNEAQ (reference sequence).

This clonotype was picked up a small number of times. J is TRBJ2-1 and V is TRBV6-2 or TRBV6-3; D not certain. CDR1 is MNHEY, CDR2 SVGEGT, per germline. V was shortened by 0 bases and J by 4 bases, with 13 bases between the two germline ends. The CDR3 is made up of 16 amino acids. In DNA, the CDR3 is TGTGCCAGCAGTTACTCGCCTGGGCAGGTGTACAATGAGCAGTTCTTC. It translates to CASSYSPGQVYNEQFF.

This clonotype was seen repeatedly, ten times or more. In nucleotides, the CDR3 is TGTGCCATCAGAGGGGGCGCGGACACCGGGGAGCTGTTTTTT. Its translation is CAIRGGADTGELFF. V and J are TRBV10-3 and TRBJ2-2; 7 nucleotides agree with TRBD1. CDR1 is ENHRY and CDR2 is SYGVKD in the germline V gene. After removal of 6 bases from V and 3 bases from J, the junction contained 4 bases not matched to a gene. This CDR3 is 14 amino acids long.

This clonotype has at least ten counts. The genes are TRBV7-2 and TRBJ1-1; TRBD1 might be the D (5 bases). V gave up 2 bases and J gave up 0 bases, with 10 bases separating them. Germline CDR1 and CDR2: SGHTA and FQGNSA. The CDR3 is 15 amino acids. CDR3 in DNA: TGTGCCAGCAGCTTACGTACAGGACTGAACACTGAAGCTTTCTTT. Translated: CASSLRTGLNTEAFF.

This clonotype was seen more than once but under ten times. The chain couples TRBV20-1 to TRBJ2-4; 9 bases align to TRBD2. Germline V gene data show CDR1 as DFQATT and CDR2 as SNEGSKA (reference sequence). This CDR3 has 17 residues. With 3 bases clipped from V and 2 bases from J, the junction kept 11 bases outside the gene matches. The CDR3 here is CSASPVSGSFSKNIQYF. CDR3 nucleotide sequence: TGCAGTGCTAGTCCCGTTAGCGGGAGTTTCTCCAAAAACATTCAGTACTTC.

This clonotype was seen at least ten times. This chain's CDR3 is CSASETGSDYGYTF. The CDR3 bases are TGCAGTGCTTCTGAGACAGGATCCGACTATGGCTACACCTTC. This chain connects TRBV20-1 to TRBJ1-2, with D tentatively TRBD1 (6 bases). The CDR3 runs to 14 residues. Trimming shortened V by 5 bases and J by 3 bases, and 16 bases separated the two germline ends. CDR1 DFQATT and CDR2 SNEGSKA come from the germline V gene (reference sequence).

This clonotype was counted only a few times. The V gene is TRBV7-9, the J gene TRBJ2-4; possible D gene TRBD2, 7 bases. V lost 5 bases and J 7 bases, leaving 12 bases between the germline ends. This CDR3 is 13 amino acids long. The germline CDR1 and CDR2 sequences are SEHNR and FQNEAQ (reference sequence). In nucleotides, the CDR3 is TGTGCCAGCAGCCTGGAGGGGGGGAACATTCAGTACTTC. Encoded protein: CASSLEGGNIQYF. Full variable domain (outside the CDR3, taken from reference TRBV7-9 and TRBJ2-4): DTGVSQNPRHKITKRGQNVTFRCDPISEHNRLYWYRQTLGQGPEFLTYFQNEAQLEKSRLLSDRFSAERPKGSFSTLEIQRTEQGDSAMYLCASSLEGGNIQYFGAGTRLSVL.

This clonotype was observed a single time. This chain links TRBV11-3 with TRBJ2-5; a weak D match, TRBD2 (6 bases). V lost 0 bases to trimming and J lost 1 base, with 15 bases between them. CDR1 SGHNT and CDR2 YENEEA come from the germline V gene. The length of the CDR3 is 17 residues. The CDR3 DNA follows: TGTGCCAGCAGCTTAGAGAGGACTATCGGATTCCAAGAGACCCAGTACTTC. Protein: CASSLERTIGFQETQYF. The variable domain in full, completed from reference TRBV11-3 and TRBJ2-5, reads EAGVVQSPRYKIIEKKQPVAFWCNPISGHNTLYWYLQNLGQGPELLIRYENEEAVDDSQLPKDRFSAERLKGVDSTLKIQPAELGDSAVYLCASSLERTIGFQETQYFGPGTRLLVL.

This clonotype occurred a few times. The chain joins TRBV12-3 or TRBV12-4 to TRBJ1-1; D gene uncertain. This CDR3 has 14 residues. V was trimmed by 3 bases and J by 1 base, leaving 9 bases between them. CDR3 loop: CASSFSPRNTEAFF. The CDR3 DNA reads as TGTGCCAGCAGTTTCTCCCCGAGGAACACTGAAGCTTTCTTT.

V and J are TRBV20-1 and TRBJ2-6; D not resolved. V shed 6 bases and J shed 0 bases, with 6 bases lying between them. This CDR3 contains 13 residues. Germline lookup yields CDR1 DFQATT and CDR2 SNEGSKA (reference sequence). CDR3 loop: CSAALSGANVLTF. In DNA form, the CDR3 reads TGCAGTGCCGCCCTCTCTGGGGCCAACGTCCTGACTTTC.

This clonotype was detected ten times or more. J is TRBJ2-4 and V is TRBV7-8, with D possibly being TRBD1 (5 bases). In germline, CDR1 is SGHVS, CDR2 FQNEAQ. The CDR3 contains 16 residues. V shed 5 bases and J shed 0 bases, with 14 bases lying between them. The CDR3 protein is CASSVGLREAKNIQYF. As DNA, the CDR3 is TGTGCCAGCAGCGTAGGGCTCAGGGAAGCCAAAAACATTCAGTACTTC.

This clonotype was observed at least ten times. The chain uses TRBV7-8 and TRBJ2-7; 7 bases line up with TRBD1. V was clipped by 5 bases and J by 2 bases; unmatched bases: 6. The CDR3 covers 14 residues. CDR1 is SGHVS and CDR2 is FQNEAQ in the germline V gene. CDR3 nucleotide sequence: TGTGCCAGCAGCCGTAGACAGGGCCCCTACGAGCAGTACTTC. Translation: CASSRRQGPYEQYF.

This chain's CDR3 is CASREGGLNTEAFF. DNA for the CDR3: TGTGCCAGCAGGGAAGGGGGACTGAACACTGAAGCTTTCTTT. This chain uses TRBV13 with TRBJ1-1; a weak D match, TRBD1 (6 bases). Germline assignment: CDR1 PRHDT and CDR2 FYEKMQ (reference sequence). The V and J ends lost 6 bases and 0 bases respectively, with 11 bases between them. The length of the CDR3 is 14 residues. The entire variable domain, with the rest obtained from reference TRBV13 and TRBJ1-1, is as follows: AAGVIQSPRHLIKEKRETATLKCYPIPRHDTVYWYQQGPGQDPQFLISFYEKMQSDKGSIPDRFSAQQFSDYHSELNMSSLELGDSALYFCASREGGLNTEAFFGQGTRLTVV.

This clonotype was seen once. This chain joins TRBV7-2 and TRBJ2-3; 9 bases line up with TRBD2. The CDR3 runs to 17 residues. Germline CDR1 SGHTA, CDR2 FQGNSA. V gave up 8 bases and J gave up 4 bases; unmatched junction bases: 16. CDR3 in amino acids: CASSAYRGRASADTQYF. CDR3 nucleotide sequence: TGTGCCAGCTCAGCTTACCGCGGGAGGGCCTCGGCAGATACGCAGTATTTT.

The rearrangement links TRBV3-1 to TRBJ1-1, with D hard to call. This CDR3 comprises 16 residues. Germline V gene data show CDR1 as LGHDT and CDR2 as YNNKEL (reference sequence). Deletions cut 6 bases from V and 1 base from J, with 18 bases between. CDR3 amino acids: CASRSSYWTKNTEAFF. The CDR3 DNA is TGTGCCAGCAGGTCGAGTTACTGGACTAAGAACACTGAAGCTTTCTTT.

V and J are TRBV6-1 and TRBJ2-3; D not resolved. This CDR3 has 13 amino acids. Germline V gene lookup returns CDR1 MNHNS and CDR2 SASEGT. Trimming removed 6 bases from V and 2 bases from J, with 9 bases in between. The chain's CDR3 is CASSTLLTDTQYF. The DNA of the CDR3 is TGTGCCAGCAGCACCCTCCTCACAGATACGCAGTATTTT.

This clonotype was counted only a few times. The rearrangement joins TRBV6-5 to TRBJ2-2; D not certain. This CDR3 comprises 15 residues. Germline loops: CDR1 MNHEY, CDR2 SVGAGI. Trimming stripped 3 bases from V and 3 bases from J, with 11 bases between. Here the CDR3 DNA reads TGTGCCAGCAGTTATCAGATACTTGACACCGGGGAGCTGTTTTTT. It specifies CASSYQILDTGELFF.

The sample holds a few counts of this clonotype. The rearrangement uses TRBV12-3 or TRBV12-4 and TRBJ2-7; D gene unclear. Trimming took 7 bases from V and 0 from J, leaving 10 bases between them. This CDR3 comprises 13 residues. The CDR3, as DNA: TGTGCCAGCACCCCGGGTCCCTCCTACGAGCAGTACTTC. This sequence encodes CASTPGPSYEQYF.

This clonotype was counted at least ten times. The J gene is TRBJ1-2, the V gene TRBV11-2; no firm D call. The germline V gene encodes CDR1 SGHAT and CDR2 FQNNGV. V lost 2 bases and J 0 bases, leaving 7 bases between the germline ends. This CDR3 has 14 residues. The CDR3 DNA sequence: TGTGCCAGCAGCTTACCGCCACCTAACTATGGCTACACCTTC. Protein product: CASSLPPPNYGYTF.

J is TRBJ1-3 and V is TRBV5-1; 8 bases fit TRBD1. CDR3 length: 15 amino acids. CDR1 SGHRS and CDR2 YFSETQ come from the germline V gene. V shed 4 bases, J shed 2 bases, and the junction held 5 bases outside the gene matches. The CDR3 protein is CASSLTGGAGNTIYF. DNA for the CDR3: TGCGCCAGCAGCCTAACAGGGGGAGCTGGAAACACCATATATTTT. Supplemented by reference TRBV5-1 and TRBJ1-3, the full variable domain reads KAGVTQTPRYLIKTRGQQVTLSCSPISGHRSVSWYQQTPGQGLQFLFEYFSETQRNKGNFPGRFSGRQFSNSRSEMNVSTLELGDSALYLCASSLTGGAGNTIYFGEGSWLTVV.